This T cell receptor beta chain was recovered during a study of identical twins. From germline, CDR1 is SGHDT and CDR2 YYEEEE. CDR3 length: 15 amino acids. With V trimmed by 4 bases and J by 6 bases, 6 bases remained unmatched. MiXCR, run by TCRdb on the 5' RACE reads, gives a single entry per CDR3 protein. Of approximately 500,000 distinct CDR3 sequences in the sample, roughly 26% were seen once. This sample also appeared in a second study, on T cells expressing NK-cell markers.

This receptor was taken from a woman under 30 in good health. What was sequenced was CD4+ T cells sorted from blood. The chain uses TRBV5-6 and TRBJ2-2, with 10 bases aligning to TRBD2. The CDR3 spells CASSLLAGPPGELFF. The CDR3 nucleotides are TGTGCCAGCAGCCTACTAGCGGGGCCTCCCGGGGAGCTGTTTTTT. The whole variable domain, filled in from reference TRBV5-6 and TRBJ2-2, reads DAGVTQSPTHLIKTRGQQVTLRCSPKSGHDTVSWYQQALGQGPQFIFQYYEEEERQRGNFPDRFSGHQFPNYSSELNVNALLLGDSALYLCASSLLAGPPGELFFGEGSRLTVL.